These 19 T cell receptor beta chains share one sample of origin, sequenced in a study of cytomegalovirus exposure and HLA in healthy donors (TCRdb year 2017). The library was made by the immunoSEQ multiplex PCR assay. A mixture of 60 forward primers for TCR Vbeta segments and 13 reverse primers for TCR Jbeta segments was used in the multiplex PCR. Drawn from immuneACCESS, this table holds only the in-frame rearrangements with V and J called that TCRdb kept. Clones are partly lost; checked studies trace under half to an unresolved V gene and leave the rest unexplained. The table for this sample lists around 130,000 clones; approximately 82% of them were counted only once. About 2.5% of the sample is held by the ten biggest clonotypes. Sequences were obtained from PBMCs. The receptors come from a boy between 2 and 10 years old in good health and CMV-seronegative.

The chain carries TRBV4-1 and TRBJ2-3; D gene unclear. CDR1 MGHRA and CDR2 YSYEKL come from the germline V gene. Trimming took 1 base from V and 4 from J, leaving 15 bases between them. CDR3 length: 16 residues. This chain's CDR3 is CASSQVVALGADTQYF. The CDR3 nucleotides are TGCGCCAGCAGCCAAGTTGTGGCCCTGGGCGCAGATACGCAGTATTTT.

The chain carries TRBV18 and TRBJ2-1; 8 nucleotides match TRBD2. Germline V gene data show CDR1 as KGHSH and CDR2 as LQKENI. The J segment lost 6 bases and the V segment lost 2 bases, leaving 15 bases of the junction unmatched. The CDR3 runs 18 residues. The DNA for the CDR3 is TGTGCCAGCTCACCATATCCTCGGGTAGCGGGGCAGCCCAATGAGCAGTTCTTC. It is translated as CASSPYPRVAGQPNEQFF.

This clone turned up a few times. This chain connects TRBV29-1 to TRBJ2-5, with D hard to call. The V gene's germline CDR1 is SQVTM and CDR2 ANQGSEA. Trimming removed 5 bases at V and 1 base at J, with 11 bases between. This CDR3 is 13 amino acids long. Here the CDR3 DNA reads TGCAGCGTTAAGTTCGGTGGCCAAGAGACCCAGTACTTC. It yields the protein CSVKFGGQETQYF.

The chain combines TRBV10-3 with TRBJ1-2; unclear D gene. CDR3 length: 15 residues. Trimming cost V 0 bases and J 4 bases, with 12 bases left between them. The germline V gene encodes CDR1 ENHRY and CDR2 SYGVKD. Here the CDR3 DNA reads TGTGCCATCAGTGAGTCCAACCTACCCTTCTATGGCTACACCTTC. Its translation: CAISESNLPFYGYTF.

V is TRBV4-2 and J is TRBJ2-1; 9 bases are shared with TRBD2. Looked up from germline, CDR1 is LGHNA and CDR2 is YNFKEQ. The CDR3 spans 16 residues. The ends lost 0 bases at V and 0 bases at J; junction bases unmatched: 0. For the CDR3, the DNA is TGTGCCAGCAGCCAAGAGCGGGGGGGCTCCTACAATGAGCAGTTCTTC. Its translation is CASSQERGGSYNEQFF.

This sequence joins TRBV27 and TRBJ1-5, with TRBD1 matching over 8 bases. Germline CDR1 MNHEY, CDR2 SMNVEV (reference sequence). The CDR3 runs 14 residues. V shed 6 bases, J shed 5 bases, and the junction held 6 bases outside the gene matches. CDR3 in DNA: TGTGCCAGCAGCTCGATGACAGGGGATCAGCCCCAGCATTTT. As protein: CASSSMTGDQPQHF.

The chain employs TRBV29-1 and TRBJ2-1; TRBD1 agrees at 7 bases. The CDR3 loop spans 16 amino acids. The ends lost 3 bases at V and 1 base at J; junction bases unmatched: 9. Looked up from germline, CDR1 is SQVTM and CDR2 is ANQGSEA. CDR3 protein: CSVEPYDRASYNEQFF. CDR3 DNA: TGCAGCGTTGAGCCTTATGACAGGGCATCCTACAATGAGCAGTTCTTC.

In DNA form, the CDR3 reads TGTGCCAGCTCACCAGGAGACTACGAGCAGTACGTC. Its translation: CASSPGDYEQYV. This sequence joins TRBV18 and TRBJ2-7; no definite D call. CDR1 KGHSH and CDR2 LQKENI come from the germline V gene. CDR3 length equals 12 residues. V lost 2 bases, J lost 3 bases, and 5 bases lay in between.

The genes are TRBV19 and TRBJ2-2, with 9 bases identical to TRBD1. The CDR3 loop spans 14 amino acids. Germline V CDR1 and CDR2: LNHDA, SQIVND (reference sequence). Trimming removed 9 bases from V and 3 bases from J; junction bases left unmatched: 5. This CDR3 reads CASSGTGYTGELFF. The CDR3 bases are TGTGCCAGCTCCGGGACAGGGTACACCGGGGAGCTGTTTTTT.

This clone was recorded a few times. CDR3 coding DNA: TGCGCCAGCAGGGGGGGACGGGTGAATCAGCCCCAGCATTTT. Its protein is CASRGGRVNQPQHF. This chain connects TRBV10-1 to TRBJ1-5; weak D call: TRBD1 (5 bases). Germline CDR1 WNHNN, CDR2 SYGVQD (reference sequence). This CDR3 has 14 amino acids. V was clipped by 6 bases and J by 4 bases, with 13 bases between them.

This chain links TRBV7-3 with TRBJ2-2; TRBD1 matches 11 bases. V shed 5 bases and J 6 bases; nucleotides not matched to a gene: 8. The CDR3 totals 16 residues. Germline V gene sequence: CDR1 SGHTA, CDR2 FQGTGA. The CDR3 reads CASSPFRDRGSGELFF. CDR3 DNA: TGTGCCAGCAGCCCCTTCCGGGACAGGGGGTCCGGGGAGCTGTTTTTT. The complete variable domain, with remaining parts taken from reference TRBV7-3 and TRBJ2-2, reads GAGVSQTPSNKVTEKGKYVELRCDPISGHTALYWYRQSLGQGPEFLIYFQGTGAADDSGLPNDRFFAVRPEGSVSTLKIQRTERGDSAVYLCASSPFRDRGSGELFFGEGSRLTVL.

In DNA, the CDR3 is TGTGCCAGCAGCTTAGGTCACAGGGGCGTAACTAATGAAAAACTGTTTTTT. The encoded protein is CASSLGHRGVTNEKLFF. The gene calls are TRBV11-1 and TRBJ1-4; 7 bases are a match to TRBD1. Germline trimming cut 1 base from V and 1 base from J; bases unmatched to any gene: 6. This CDR3 contains 17 residues. Germline assignment: CDR1 SGHAT and CDR2 FQDESV (reference sequence).

For the CDR3, the DNA is TGTGCCAGCAGCGCACAGGGAGCCTACAATGAGCAGTTCTTC. The encoded protein is CASSAQGAYNEQFF. The V call is TRBV5-6, the J call TRBJ2-1; possibly TRBD1 for D (6 bases). V shed 4 bases and J shed 2 bases, with 10 bases lying between them. The CDR3 runs 14 residues. The V gene's germline CDR1 is SGHDT and CDR2 YYEEEE.

The rearrangement joins TRBV7-9 to TRBJ2-3; 10 positions agree with TRBD2. The germline V gene has CDR1 SEHNR and CDR2 FQNEAQ (reference sequence). The CDR3 has 15 residues. Trimming took 3 bases from V and 15 from J; bases not matched to a gene: 15. CDR3 amino acids: CASSFLSGRADVYYF. CDR3 DNA sequence: TGTGCCAGCAGCTTTTTGAGCGGGAGGGCCGATGTATATTATTTT.

This clone was recorded a few times. The gene calls are TRBV4-2 and TRBJ2-7; 11 nucleotides match TRBD2. V gave up 1 base and J gave up 5 bases; unmatched junction bases: 7. The germline V gene encodes CDR1 LGHNA and CDR2 YNFKEQ. CDR3 length equals 16 residues. The CDR3 coding sequence is TGTGCCAGCAGCCAAGCCATAGCGGGGGGGACCGACGAGCAGTACTTC. This sequence encodes CASSQAIAGGTDEQYF.

This clone is a singleton in its sample. This rearrangement joins TRBV9 to TRBJ1-5; 9 bases are shared with TRBD1. V was clipped by 3 bases and J by 7 bases; unmatched bases: 5. This CDR3 has 14 amino acids. CDR1 is SGDLS, CDR2 YYNGEE, per germline. The CDR3 here is CASSAGQGGQPQHF. DNA for the CDR3: TGTGCCAGCAGCGCGGGACAGGGAGGCCAGCCCCAGCATTTT.

This clone was found a few times. The V gene is TRBV7-9, the J gene TRBJ2-5, with 7 nucleotides matching TRBD2. Germline V lookup: CDR1 SEHNR, CDR2 FQNEAQ (reference sequence). V lost 1 base and J lost 2; bases outside the gene matches: 1. The CDR3 has 14 residues. CDR3 amino acids: CASSLGTSQETQYF. As DNA, the CDR3 is TGTGCCAGCAGCTTAGGGACTAGTCAAGAGACCCAGTACTTC. Variable domain in full (rest from reference TRBV7-9 and TRBJ2-5): DTGVSQNPRHKITKRGQNVTFRCDPISEHNRLYWYRQTLGQGPEFLTYFQNEAQLEKSRLLSDRFSAERPKGSFSTLEIQRTEQGDSAMYLCASSLGTSQETQYFGPGTRLLVL.

The chain uses TRBV7-3 and TRBJ2-7; D is perhaps TRBD2 (7 bases). The CDR3 runs to 13 residues. Trimming removed 1 base at V and 5 bases at J, with 9 bases between. Per the germline V gene, CDR1 is SGHTA and CDR2 is FQGTGA. The CDR3 region has the DNA TGTGCCAGCAGCTTAAGGGAGGGGGACGAGCAGTACGTC. Translated, it gives CASSLREGDEQYV.

The chain is built from TRBV19 and TRBJ2-1; D uncertain. The V and J ends lost 6 bases and 1 base respectively, with 13 bases between them. The CDR3 is 15 residues long. Per germline, CDR1 LNHDA and CDR2 SQIVND (reference sequence). DNA for the CDR3: TGTGCCAGTAGCCCCGTTCCCGTGTCCTACAATGAGCAGTTCTTC. Translating it yields CASSPVPVSYNEQFF.